Each of the 19 T cell receptor beta chains below was sequenced from the same sample in a study of T cells in Graves' hyperthyroidism and ophthalmopathy. Amplification of TCR beta CDR3 regions was performed using RNA transcripts as template. First-round RT-PCR with HTBI primers amplified the TCR CDR3 region. MiXCR, run by TCRdb on the multiplex PCR reads, gives a single entry per CDR3 protein. The table includes hundreds of thousands of distinct CDR3 sequences, roughly 15% detected once. Sequencing was done on a sample of blood. The receptors come from a woman in her 40s with Graves' ophthalmopathy.

The sample holds many counts of this clonotype. The rearrangement uses TRBV6-2 or TRBV6-3 and TRBJ1-2; TRBD1 matches 9 bases. J gave up 4 bases and V 4 bases, and 7 bases lay outside the gene matches. The CDR3 covers 15 residues. Germline CDR1 and CDR2: MNHEY and SVGEGT. The chain's CDR3 is CASSFTGGFGYGYTF. CDR3 nucleotides: TGTGCCAGCAGTTTCACAGGGGGCTTCGGCTATGGCTACACCTTC.

This chain joins TRBV29-1 and TRBJ2-5; 8 positions agree with TRBD1. The germline V gene encodes CDR1 SQVTM and CDR2 ANQGSEA. Trimming took 2 bases from V and 5 from J; bases not matched to a gene: 10. This CDR3 is built from 15 residues. The CDR3, as DNA: TGCAGCGTTGAAAGGGGTGTGACAGGGGCGGAGACCCAGTACTTC. It is translated as CSVERGVTGAETQYF.

This clonotype was counted at least ten times. V usage is TRBV28 and J usage is TRBJ2-2; unclear D gene. CDR3 size: 14 residues. Trimming took off 5 bases at V and 4 bases at J, with 11 bases between the two ends. Germline V gene data show CDR1 as MDHEN and CDR2 as SYDVKM. CDR3 coding DNA: TGTGCCAGCAGTCTGGACGGAGCCACCGGGGAGCTGTTTTTT. As protein: CASSLDGATGELFF. Combining the CDR3 with reference TRBV28 and TRBJ2-2 gives the whole variable domain DVKVTQSSRYLVKRTGEKVFLECVQDMDHENMFWYRQDPGLGLRLIYFSYDVKMKEKGDIPEGYSVSREKKERFSLILESASTNQTSMYLCASSLDGATGELFFGEGSRLTVL.

This clonotype was seen at least ten times. The V gene is TRBV19, the J gene TRBJ1-4, with a possible D match to TRBD1 (5 bases). The CDR3 has 12 residues. Germline CDR1 LNHDA, CDR2 SQIVND (reference sequence). V lost 7 bases to trimming and J lost 10 bases, with 13 bases between them. This CDR3 is CASNRGEGKLFF. The CDR3 DNA reads TGTGCCAGTAATCGGGGCGAAGGAAAACTGTTTTTT.

This clonotype was found many times. The rearrangement joins TRBV2 to TRBJ2-2; 9 bases match TRBD1. J lost 0 bases, V lost 6 bases, and 5 bases had no gene match. The CDR3 extends over 16 amino acids. Germline lookup yields CDR1 SNHLY and CDR2 FYNNEI. Here the CDR3 reads CASSRGQGSNTGELFF. CDR3 DNA sequence: TGTGCCAGCAGCCGGGGACAGGGTTCGAACACCGGGGAGCTGTTTTTT.

J is TRBJ1-2 and V is TRBV6-2 or TRBV6-3, with unresolved D. The CDR3 loop spans 19 amino acids. CDR1 is MNHEY, CDR2 SVGEGT, per germline. The V and J ends lost 0 bases and 3 bases respectively, with 23 bases between them. The chain's CDR3 is CASSYSKTGFPRGDYGYTF. The CDR3 DNA follows: TGTGCCAGCAGTTACTCGAAGACCGGGTTTCCCCGAGGAGACTATGGCTACACCTTC.

This clonotype was detected many times. This chain uses TRBV5-6 with TRBJ1-3; D unclear. Germline V gene lookup returns CDR1 SGHDT and CDR2 YYEEEE. The length of the CDR3 is 13 residues. Trimming cost V 5 bases and J 7 bases, with 13 bases left between them. The CDR3 loop is CASRRLLGNTIYF. CDR3 in DNA: TGTGCCAGCAGGCGCCTCTTAGGTAACACCATATATTTT.

This clonotype was observed a few times. The V call is TRBV20-1, the J call TRBJ1-1, with a weak D call TRBD1 (6 bases). This CDR3 region has 15 residues. CDR1 is DFQATT and CDR2 is SNEGSKA in the germline V gene (reference sequence). Trimming cost V 0 bases and J 11 bases, with 22 bases left between them. The CDR3 sequence is CSARDIGQGHPRAFF. As DNA, the CDR3 is TGCAGTGCTAGAGATATCGGGCAGGGGCACCCACGGGCTTTCTTT.

This clonotype was seen ten or more times. The V call is TRBV30, the J call TRBJ2-2; D is unclear. Germline loops: CDR1 GTSNPN, CDR2 SVGIG (reference sequence). Trimming left V 0 bases short and J 6 bases short, with 2 bases between. The CDR3 is made up of 11 amino acids. The CDR3 is CAWSVAGELFF. Written as DNA, the CDR3 is TGTGCCTGGAGTGTAGCCGGGGAGCTGTTTTTT.

At least ten counts were recorded for this clonotype. The chain couples TRBV29-1 to TRBJ1-5; 7 bases map to TRBD1. Germline lookup yields CDR1 SQVTM and CDR2 ANQGSEA. The junction had 7 bases not matched to a gene; V was cut back by 6 bases and J by 5 bases. CDR3 length: 13 amino acids. The CDR3 nucleotides are TGCAGCGTAGGGGGCGCGGGGGATCAGCCCCAGCATTTT. Translated: CSVGGAGDQPQHF.

This clonotype was seen at least ten times. The chain joins TRBV20-1 to TRBJ1-3; D possibly corresponds to TRBD1 (5 bases). Deletions cut 5 bases from V and 0 bases from J, with 11 bases between. This CDR3 comprises 14 residues. Germline CDR1 and CDR2: DFQATT and SNEGSKA (reference sequence). The CDR3 is CSAQGEDSGNTIYF. In DNA form, the CDR3 reads TGCAGTGCTCAGGGAGAGGACTCTGGAAACACCATATATTTT.

The chain has TRBV6-2 or TRBV6-3 and TRBJ1-5; TRBD1 matches 10 bases. Trimming at V came to 0 bases and at J to 7 bases, leaving 0 bases not matched to a gene. Germline CDR1 MNHEY, CDR2 SVGEGT. The CDR3 consists of 14 residues. The CDR3 sequence: CASSYSTGGQPQHF. CDR3 nucleotide sequence: TGTGCCAGCAGTTACTCGACAGGGGGCCAGCCCCAGCATTTT.

This clonotype was seen many times. The V call is TRBV20-1, the J call TRBJ1-5; no firm D call. Looked up from germline, CDR1 is DFQATT and CDR2 is SNEGSKA (reference sequence). V shed 3 bases and J shed 4 bases, with 16 bases lying between them. This CDR3 is built from 15 residues. Here the CDR3 reads CSAREAGRLNQPQHF. The CDR3 DNA reads TGCAGTGCTAGGGAGGCGGGGAGGCTGAATCAGCCCCAGCATTTT.

This clonotype was seen at least ten times. This chain links TRBV7-9 with TRBJ2-5; 7 nucleotides agree with TRBD1. This CDR3 has 14 residues. Germline loops: CDR1 SEHNR, CDR2 FQNEAQ (reference sequence). V gave up 5 bases and J gave up 4 bases; unmatched junction bases: 7. The CDR3 DNA is TGTGCCAGCAGCCTGACAGGGACCAGAGAGACCCAGTACTTC. Protein product: CASSLTGTRETQYF. The variable domain in full, with the rest retrieved from reference TRBV7-9 and TRBJ2-5, is DTGVSQNPRHKITKRGQNVTFRCDPISEHNRLYWYRQTLGQGPEFLTYFQNEAQLEKSRLLSDRFSAERPKGSFSTLEIQRTEQGDSAMYLCASSLTGTRETQYFGPGTRLLVL.

Details on this clonotype: This may be a read error, as it is one base from a much larger clone. The chain carries TRBV19 and TRBJ2-7; a possible D gene is TRBD2 (5 bases). Germline V lookup: CDR1 LNHDA, CDR2 SQIVND (reference sequence). Trimming removed 6 bases at V and 6 bases at J, with 18 bases between. The CDR3 spans 14 residues. This CDR3 reads CASSPPGERIEQYF. CDR3 in DNA: TGTGCCAGTAGCCCGCCCGGGGAGCGTATCGAGCAGTACTTC. Filled out from reference TRBV19 and TRBJ2-7, the complete variable domain reads DGGITQSPKYLFRKEGQNVTLSCEQNLNHDAMYWYRQDPGQGLRLIYYSQIVNDFQKGDIAEGYSVSREKKESFPLTVTSAQKNPTAFYLCASSPPGERIEQYFGPGTRLTVT.

This clonotype was recorded many times. V is TRBV28 and J is TRBJ2-7; D possibly corresponds to TRBD1 (5 bases). CDR1 is MDHEN, CDR2 SYDVKM, per germline. This CDR3 is 15 amino acids long. V lost 7 bases to trimming and J lost 0 bases, with 16 bases between them. Here the CDR3 DNA reads TGTGCCAGCAAACCGTGGGGCGTATCCTCCTACGAGCAGTACTTC. This gives the protein CASKPWGVSSYEQYF.

This clonotype was detected ten times or more. A much bigger clone sits one base away, suggesting this may be a read error. The genes are TRBV12-3 or TRBV12-4 and TRBJ1-1; 8 bases line up with TRBD1. This CDR3 comprises 17 residues. The CDR3 nucleotides are TGTGCCAGCAGTGGACAGGGATTCGACTCTTCGAACACTGAAACTTTCTTT. Protein: CASSGQGFDSSNTETFF.

This clonotype has a count of ten or more. The chain joins TRBV5-1 to TRBJ2-2; 8 bases agree with TRBD2. CDR3 length: 15 residues. Germline lookup yields CDR1 SGHRS and CDR2 YFSETQ. Trimming at V came to 3 bases and at J to 5 bases, leaving 6 bases not matched to a gene. The DNA of the CDR3 is TGCGCCAGCAGCTCGGGGGGGACGCGGACCGGGGAGCTGTTTTTT. It codes for CASSSGGTRTGELFF.

In its sample, this clonotype was seen many times. This chain joins TRBV7-9 and TRBJ2-5; 10 bases are a match to TRBD1. J gave up 5 bases and V 5 bases, and 8 bases lay outside the gene matches. The CDR3 sequence is 15 residues long. Per the germline V gene, CDR1 is SEHNR and CDR2 is FQNEAQ (reference sequence). The CDR3 DNA is TGTGCCAGCAGCAACCGGGACAGGGGACGGGAGACCCAGTACTTC. Translating gives CASSNRDRGRETQYF.